Sequencing of this T cell receptor beta chain was carried out in a study of T cells in women clearing cervical HPV infection. About the research overall: Cases: HPV16-related CIN3 or worse on histology, a couple of invasive cancers. Only a few women had HLA typing results available. No precancer developed; the control's incident HPV16 infection cleared within 12 months.

Libraries were prepared by immunoSEQ multiplex PCR; TCRdb keeps only in-frame clonotypes and omits some of them. Here the sample table reports 22,000 or so clones. HPV was found by MY09/MY11 PCR and dot-blot genotyping. The TCR sequence derives from a woman between 18 and 70 years old with a cervical HPV16 infection that either progressed to CIN3+ or cleared (not recorded which). Sequenced: blood buffy coat.

The covered CDR3 bases are TGCAGTGCCTTGTTTGGACAGGGTGGTAAGACG. Encoded protein: CSALFGQGGKT. The CDR3 as a whole reads CSALFGQGGKTQYF. The chain uses TRBV20-1 and TRBJ2-3; 8 nucleotides align to TRBD1. The CDR3 is cut off 3 residues early in the read; its end comes from the germline J gene. CDR3 size: 14 residues. In germline, CDR1 is DFQATT, CDR2 SNEGSKA (reference sequence).